Reported below is one TCR beta chain. The CDR3 runs 15 residues. The V gene lost 0 bases and the J gene lost 1 base, with 9 bases spanning the gap. CDR1 SGHTA and CDR2 FQGTGA come from the germline V gene. Repertoires were generated with immunoSEQ multiplex PCR, while TCRdb's copy carries only in-frame clones and drops some. The top ten hold 2.1% of the sample, which has tens of thousands of clones, approximately 90% seen once. The sample comes from a study of T cell changes during pregnancy in multiple sclerosis. The TCR comes from a female donor in good health, enrolled as a control in a pregnancy study. Source: peripheral blood, taken in the second trimester of pregnancy. V is TRBV7-3 and J is TRBJ1-2; a weak D match, TRBD1 (5 bases). CDR3 amino acids: CASSLTREYNYGYTF. The CDR3 bases are TGTGCCAGCAGCTTAACCAGGGAATATAACTATGGCTACACCTTC.